These T cell receptor beta chains were read from a single sample in a study of CD8+CD57+ T cells in acquired aplastic anemia. TCRdb recomputed calls from the reads with MiXCR, one row per CDR3 protein. The sample has about 110,000 distinct CDR3 sequences, 40% to 65% seen once. The material sequenced was sorted CD4+, CD8+, or CD8+CD57+ T cells (not recorded which) from PBMCs. The receptors shown here come from a human donor in good health, serving as a control. The CDR3 runs from the conserved cysteine through the conserved F or W.

TRBV12-3/TRBV12-4	TRBJ2-7	CASSTPGQSLYEQYF
TRBV24-1	TRBJ1-1	CATSDSGTGAEDEAFF
TRBV10-3	TRBJ2-1	CAITDGRDYNEQFF
TRBV20-1	TRBJ2-3	CSATPSTDTQYF
TRBV2	TRBJ1-5	CASSEEVQPQHF
TRBV4-2	TRBJ2-7	CASSQDDNEQYF
TRBV15	TRBJ1-1	CATSGGETNTEAFF
TRBV29-1	TRBJ1-2	CSVNGQGRLYGYTF
TRBV2	TRBJ1-1	CASSIGRNTEAFF
TRBV9	TRBJ2-5	CASAWGETQYF
TRBV12-3/TRBV12-4	TRBJ2-2	CASSPTDPITGELFF
TRBV20-1	TRBJ1-1	CSATRAGGDDTEAFF
TRBV29-1	TRBJ2-7	CSAEGGSNYEQYF
TRBV7-8	TRBJ2-7	CASSSSGRAYEQYF
TRBV24-1	TRBJ2-3	CATSASGTDTQYF
TRBV19	TRBJ1-2	CASSIDPRAFINYGYTF
TRBV5-4	TRBJ1-2	CASSLRDGYTF
TRBV29-1	TRBJ2-3	CSVIAYNEQYF
TRBV9	TRBJ2-1	CASSVDSASSYNEQFF
TRBV2	TRBJ2-7	CASQTGLAYEQYF
TRBV29-1	TRBJ2-7	CSLGQASYEQYF
TRBV6-2/TRBV6-3	TRBJ2-7	CASSYEAGEGYEQYF
TRBV20-1	TRBJ1-5	CSASSGLLVSNQPQHF
TRBV19	TRBJ2-7	CASSMTGGNEQYF
TRBV20-1	TRBJ1-6	CSTRSRTDNNSPLHF
TRBV2	TRBJ1-5	CASRDRGLQPQHF
TRBV19	TRBJ1-3	CASSTRDTIYF
TRBV5-1	TRBJ2-3	CASSLVGVEDTQYF
TRBV25-1	TRBJ2-1	CASTGDALYLTSEQFF
TRBV7-6	TRBJ1-4	CASRVSPNEKLFF
TRBV15	TRBJ2-3	CATSSEGATSTDTQYF
TRBV7-2	TRBJ1-2	CASSLGVAYYGYTF
TRBV10-3	TRBJ2-3	CAISGSSREETDTQYF
TRBV27	TRBJ1-4	CASSEGEGIEKLFF
TRBV20-1	TRBJ2-5	CSANEQGAETQYF
TRBV9	TRBJ2-7	CASSVATGPYEQYF
TRBV2	TRBJ2-7	CASSEEAGGYEQYF
TRBV10-3	TRBJ1-2	CAIIPDGQESTYTF
TRBV25-1	TRBJ1-2	CASSVLGEGYTF
TRBV29-1	TRBJ1-4	CSAGEGLGKLFF
TRBV24-1	TRBJ1-2	CATSDSTGTGVYGYTF
TRBV19	TRBJ1-5	CASSIVWGRGQPQHF
TRBV9	TRBJ1-2	CASSVTGTFNYGYTF
TRBV2	TRBJ2-1	CASRGGQGHNEQFF
TRBV7-3	TRBJ2-7	CASSSGSFEQYF
TRBV5-1	TRBJ2-5	CASSLARGGVIETQYF
TRBV12-3/TRBV12-4	TRBJ2-1	CASSLVSGGVNEQFF
TRBV11-3	TRBJ1-6	CASRGGQALNSPLHF
TRBV11-2	TRBJ1-4	CASSLDWGLNEKLFF
TRBV5-5	TRBJ1-4	CASSFQGRTEKLFF
TRBV5-4	TRBJ2-3	CASSLAWGRRTADTQYF
TRBV7-9	TRBJ1-2	CASSLVERGYTF
TRBV10-3	TRBJ1-5	CAISALCSNQPQHF
TRBV30	TRBJ1-4	CAWSVDRQGNEKLFF